One sample yielded the 8 T cell receptor beta chains listed below, sequenced in a study of chemoradiotherapy in HPV16-positive cancers. Assay: immunoSEQ multiplex PCR; the TCRdb copy retains only in-frame clones and omits some. Among tens of thousands of clones listed, more than 90% were seen once. Sequenced here: blood, sampled from a patient who underwent chemoradiotherapy. Every receptor here comes from a human donor with HPV-associated anogenital cancer.

The chain uses TRBV2 and TRBJ1-1; D gene ambiguous. V dropped 4 bases and J dropped 5 bases, with 11 bases sitting between them. The CDR3 extends over 13 amino acids. From germline, CDR1 is SNHLY and CDR2 FYNNEI. The CDR3 sequence: CASSVMGRTEAFF. DNA of the CDR3: TGTGCCAGCAGTGTTATGGGAAGGACTGAAGCTTTCTTT.

The chain couples TRBV7-3 to TRBJ2-1, with 7 bases aligning to TRBD2. This CDR3 region has 16 residues. The germline V gene has CDR1 SGHTA and CDR2 FQGTGA. The V gene end was trimmed by 4 bases and the J gene end by 7 bases; junction bases not matched to a gene: 13. DNA of the CDR3: TGTGCCAGCAGCTCCCTGGGGGGGGGTTCCGGGAATGAGCAGTTCTTC. It encodes CASSSLGGGSGNEQFF.

The chain is built from TRBV28 and TRBJ1-5; 9 positions match TRBD1. CDR3 length: 15 residues. The junction had 7 bases not matched to a gene; V was cut back by 5 bases and J by 5 bases. In germline, CDR1 is MDHEN, CDR2 SYDVKM. CDR3 nucleotides: TGTGCCAGCAGTCTCCCAGGGACAGGGCATCAGCCCCAGCATTTT. It encodes CASSLPGTGHQPQHF.

The chain joins TRBV4-3 to TRBJ1-3; TRBD1 is a possible D gene (5 bases). Germline loops: CDR1 LGHNA, CDR2 YSLEER. The CDR3 totals 16 residues. Trimming pared 4 bases from V and 4 bases from J, leaving 17 bases between. CDR3 sequence (DNA): TGCGCCAGCAGCCCAGGGTTAGGCACAAACGGAAACACCATATATTTT. It specifies CASSPGLGTNGNTIYF.

This clone appeared a single time. The CDR3 sequence: CASSNRDTDTQYF. The CDR3 DNA reads TGTGCCAGTAGTAACCGGGACACAGATACGCAGTATTTT. The chain recombines TRBV19 with TRBJ2-3, with D perhaps TRBD2 (5 bases). Germline CDR1 LNHDA, CDR2 SQIVND (reference sequence). There are 13 residues in the CDR3. With 4 bases removed from V and 2 bases from J, the gap between germline ends came to 7 bases.

The chain uses TRBV19 and TRBJ2-5; 9 nucleotides line up with TRBD2. With V trimmed by 5 bases and J by 0 bases, 7 bases remained unmatched. The CDR3 is 16 amino acids. The germline CDR1 and CDR2 sequences are LNHDA and SQIVND (reference sequence). The DNA for the CDR3 is TGTGCCAGTAGTCCCCTGAGCGGGGGGTACCAAGAGACCCAGTACTTC. Translating gives CASSPLSGGYQETQYF.

The rearrangement uses TRBV2 and TRBJ2-7; possibly TRBD1 for D (6 bases). Between the trimmed V and J ends, which lost 3 bases and 9 bases, there was a span of 12 bases. Germline V gene data show CDR1 as SNHLY and CDR2 as FYNNEI. The CDR3 runs 12 residues. CDR3 in DNA: TGTGCCAGCAGTGATACAGGGTCGGGGCAGTACTTC. The encoded protein is CASSDTGSGQYF.

The chain uses TRBV7-7 and TRBJ2-5, with 8 bases fitting TRBD1. The ends lost 5 bases at V and 2 bases at J; junction bases unmatched: 4. The CDR3 is 14 residues long. CDR1 SSHAT and CDR2 FNYEAQ come from the germline V gene (reference sequence). CDR3: CASSPDRGQETQYF. CDR3 in DNA: TGTGCCAGCAGCCCAGACAGGGGTCAAGAGACCCAGTACTTC. Full variable domain (remainder filled in from reference TRBV7-7 and TRBJ2-5): GAGVSQSPRYKVTKRGQDVTLRCDPISSHATLYWYQQALGQGPEFLTYFNYEAQPDKSGLPSDRFSAERPEGSISTLTIQRTEQRDSAMYRCASSPDRGQETQYFGPGTRLLVL.